This T cell receptor beta chain was profiled in a study of CD8+ T cells in alopecia areata. Study information: After 6 to 18 months of tofacitinib, follow-up continued 6 months off drug.

Study results and limitations: Lesional scalp exceeded normal scalp in clonality, especially in alopecia totalis/universalis. The study also sequences resident alphabeta T cells of normal skin in scalp samples.

Sequencing used cDNA as its template, made by extracting RNA and reverse transcribing it. Generated by immunoSEQ multiplex PCR, the TCRdb table keeps only in-frame clones and is missing some. The table lists 150,000 to 200,000 clones, around 60% of them singletons, with approximately 3.4% in the top ten. Treatment noted: oral pan-JAK inhibitor, 5-10 mg twice daily. Sorted populations comprised CD4+ and CD8+ T cells obtained from PBMCs. In this sample, this clone turned up a few times. Antigen specificity is unknown. Germline V gene data show CDR1 as DFQATT and CDR2 as SNEGSKA (reference sequence). The CDR3 has 11 amino acids. Trimming removed 7 bases at V and 0 bases at J, with 6 bases between.

The TCR sequence derives from a human donor with alopecia areata. The sample consisted of CD4+ T cells sorted from blood, taken at week 4, from a patient treated with tofacitinib. The rearrangement links TRBV20-1 to TRBJ1-1; no definite D call. The CDR3 nucleotides are TGCAGTGTGTCAGTGAACACTGAAGCTTTCTTT. Amino acids: CSVSVNTEAFF.